A selection of T cell receptor beta chains follows, all from one sample in a study of blood T cell repertoires in COVID-19. Here immunoSEQ multiplex PCR was the method, and the copy in TCRdb shows in-frame clones only, minus some. The sample includes about 35,000 clones, about 90% seen only once; the top ten take around a tenth. Sequencing was done on a sample of peripheral blood. These receptors all come from an elderly man with active COVID-19. Each CDR3 is given without its conserved first and last residue.

v_gene	CDR3aa
TRBV24-1	ATSDDGTGRNQPQH
TRBV6-4	ASSVASGEETQY
TRBV6-5	ASSGGRSPLH
TRBV18	ASSPVTSGPGAYEQY
TRBV7-2	ASSQNSPLH
TRBV6-4	ASSDSYLSGEAF
TRBV7-2	ASSLGMTGGSNEQF
TRBV3-1/TRBV3-2	ASSHGLAGVETQY
TRBV24-1	ATAQGTHSGANVLT
TRBV20-1	SASYRNTEAF
TRBV7-2	ASSLGFSGTTGELF
TRBV19	ASSSGGFYQPQH
TRBV6-1	ASSERFEPEAF
TRBV15	ATSRDTGAGINEQY
TRBV5-4	ASSSAARQNIQY
TRBV30	AWSHRGGSAQY
TRBV6-5	ASSTGSHPNEKLF
TRBV4-1	ASSRGFGMNTEAF
TRBV5-4	ASSLPGQGGASYNEQF
TRBV6-5	ASSYNGEGLADTQY
TRBV5-4	ASSSQRPYSYEQY
TRBV28	ASSLNGLLNEQF
TRBV14	ASSPIAGGLYNEQF
TRBV19	ASSPLTGPGDEKLF
TRBV6-5	ASSYGSEPTSPLH
TRBV5-1	ASSLGDRGREY
TRBV5-6	ASSPGRTGNQPQH
TRBV29-1	SVVDRGDRNQPQH
TRBV7-9	ASSLSRYEREGRQETQY
TRBV10-2	ASIRAGGPGEQY
TRBV7-2	ASSQAGRADTQY
TRBV28	ASSLSGQGISEAF
TRBV7-2	ASSPRQGGRDGYT
TRBV6-2/TRBV6-3	ASSYGLGSAGGSEQF
TRBV19	ASRDRGLGTQY
TRBV18	ASSPRAGQETQY
TRBV6-6	ASSGTAYEQY
TRBV13	ASSLLTGLLYEQY
TRBV28	ASSLFPGGAGYT